The clone carrying this T cell receptor (beta chain) was detected many times. Its target is unknown. The record originates from a study of T-cell reconstitution after alpha-beta-depleted transplantation in children. Regarding the study as a whole: Where some patients showed high TCRbeta diversity at day 60, it came from recipient T cells and thymic progenitors that had survived. Newly generated T cells supplied most T-cell counts and diversity one year post-transplant. The origin of alpha-beta T cells about two months after transplant was reportedly several hundred expanded graft clones.

After removal of 3 bases from V and 6 bases from J, the junction contained 4 bases not matched to a gene. The CDR3 loop spans 15 amino acids. From germline, CDR1 is LNHNV and CDR2 YYDKDF (reference sequence). Unique molecular identifiers were incorporated during preparation of the TCRbeta library. TCRdb passed the PCR reads through MiXCR, listing each CDR3 protein once. The sample gives a few hundred thousand distinct CDR3 sequences, around 25% of which show up once; roughly 2.6% is in the top ten. This TCR came from a girl aged 2 to 10 with Fanconi anemia, due to receive a stem cell transplant. The input for sequencing was PBMCs, taken before TCRalphabeta/CD19-depleted stem cell transplant. The gene calls are TRBV15 and TRBJ1-5, with TRBD1 matching 11 bases. The chain's CDR3 is CATSSRTGGPQPQHF. CDR3 nucleotides: TGTGCCACCAGCAGTCGGACAGGGGGCCCTCAGCCCCAGCATTTT.